The subject of this entry is one T cell receptor (beta chain). What it binds is unknown. The entry originates in a study of OX40 agonist ivuxolimab in advanced cancers. The CDR3 contains 17 residues. V was cut by 1 base and J by 0 bases, with 14 bases left in between. CDR1 is SGHAT, CDR2 FQNNGV, per germline. This table comes from immunoSEQ multiplex PCR, and its TCRdb copy is limited to in-frame clones, with some not included. Here the sample spans roughly 70,000 clones, around 84% being singletons. General study points: Patients with a partial response at 0.1-3.0 mg/kg had among the lowest clonal expansion.

Sample: CD4+ or CD8+ T cells sorted from blood, taken in a trial of the OX40 agonist ivuxolimab. The receptor was derived from an adult with an advanced solid tumor such as melanoma, head and neck, liver or kidney cancer. The chain joins TRBV11-2 to TRBJ2-3; D gene ambiguous. The CDR3 DNA sequence: TGTGCCAGCAGCTTAGGGCCGGTGGGTATAAGCACAGATACGCAGTATTTT. As protein: CASSLGPVGISTDTQYF.